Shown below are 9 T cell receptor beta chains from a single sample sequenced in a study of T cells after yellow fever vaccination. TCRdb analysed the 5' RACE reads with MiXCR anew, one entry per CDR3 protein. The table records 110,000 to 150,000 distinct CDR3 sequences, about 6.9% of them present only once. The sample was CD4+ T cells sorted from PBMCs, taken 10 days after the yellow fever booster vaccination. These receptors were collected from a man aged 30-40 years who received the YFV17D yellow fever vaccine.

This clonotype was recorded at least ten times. The CDR3 DNA is TGTGCCAGCAGCGGACTGAATGAAAAACTGTTTTTT. Its translation is CASSGLNEKLFF. The chain couples TRBV7-6 to TRBJ1-4; no clear D gene. This CDR3 has 12 amino acids. Germline assignment: CDR1 SGHVS and CDR2 FNYEAQ. Deletions cut 5 bases from V and 5 bases from J, with 6 bases between. Supplemented by reference TRBV7-6 and TRBJ1-4, the full variable domain reads GAGVSQSPRYKVTKRGQDVALRCDPISGHVSLYWYRQALGQGPEFLTYFNYEAQQDKSGLPNDRFSAERPEGSISTLTIQRTEQRDSAMYRCASSGLNEKLFFGSGTQLSVL.

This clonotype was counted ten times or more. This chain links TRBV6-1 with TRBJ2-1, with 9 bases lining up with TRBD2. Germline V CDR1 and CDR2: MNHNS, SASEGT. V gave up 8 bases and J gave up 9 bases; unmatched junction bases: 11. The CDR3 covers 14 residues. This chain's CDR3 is CASHGWLAGSEQFF. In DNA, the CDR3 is TGTGCCAGCCACGGATGGCTAGCGGGGTCTGAGCAGTTCTTC.

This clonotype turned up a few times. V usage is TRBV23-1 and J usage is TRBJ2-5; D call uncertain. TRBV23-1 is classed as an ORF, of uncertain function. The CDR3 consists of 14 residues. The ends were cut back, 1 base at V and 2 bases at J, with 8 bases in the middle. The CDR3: CASSQFPGQETQYF. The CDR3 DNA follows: TGCGCCAGCAGTCAATTTCCAGGACAAGAGACCCAGTACTTC.

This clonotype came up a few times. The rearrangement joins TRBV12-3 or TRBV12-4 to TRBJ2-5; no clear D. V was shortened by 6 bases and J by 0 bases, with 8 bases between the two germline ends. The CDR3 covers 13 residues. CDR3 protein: CASSRLYQETQYF. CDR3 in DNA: TGTGCCAGCAGCCGATTGTACCAAGAGACCCAGTACTTC.

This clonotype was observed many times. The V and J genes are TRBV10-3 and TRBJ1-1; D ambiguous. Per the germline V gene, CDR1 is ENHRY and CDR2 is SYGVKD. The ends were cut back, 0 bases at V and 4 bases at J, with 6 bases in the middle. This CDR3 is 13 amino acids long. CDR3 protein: CAISESGFTEAFF. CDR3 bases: TGTGCCATCAGTGAGTCTGGGTTCACTGAAGCTTTCTTT.

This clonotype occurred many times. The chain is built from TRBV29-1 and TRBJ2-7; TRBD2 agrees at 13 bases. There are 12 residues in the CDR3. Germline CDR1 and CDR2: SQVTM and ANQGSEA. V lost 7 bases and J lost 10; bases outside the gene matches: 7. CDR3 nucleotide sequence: TGCAGCGCCGCCGGACTAGCGGGAGAACAGTACTTC. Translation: CSAAGLAGEQYF.

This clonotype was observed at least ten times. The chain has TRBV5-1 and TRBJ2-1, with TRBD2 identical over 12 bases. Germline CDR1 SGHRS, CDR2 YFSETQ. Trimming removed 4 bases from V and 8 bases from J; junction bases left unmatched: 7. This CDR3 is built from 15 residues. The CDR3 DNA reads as TGCGCCAGCAGCCGTACTAGCGGGAGGATCGATGAGCAGTTCTTC. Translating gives CASSRTSGRIDEQFF. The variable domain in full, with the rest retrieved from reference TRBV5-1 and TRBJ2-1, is KAGVTQTPRYLIKTRGQQVTLSCSPISGHRSVSWYQQTPGQGLQFLFEYFSETQRNKGNFPGRFSGRQFSNSRSEMNVSTLELGDSALYLCASSRTSGRIDEQFFGPGTRLTVL.

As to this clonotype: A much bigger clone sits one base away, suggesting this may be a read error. The DNA for the CDR3 is TGTGCCAGCAGTTCGACAGGGGGCTCCTACGAGCAGTACTTC. This codes for CASSSTGGSYEQYF. The rearrangement uses TRBV12-3 or TRBV12-4 and TRBJ2-7; 9 bases align to TRBD1. The CDR3 extends over 14 amino acids. The V and J ends lost 4 bases and 0 bases, in that order; junction bases with no gene match: 1.

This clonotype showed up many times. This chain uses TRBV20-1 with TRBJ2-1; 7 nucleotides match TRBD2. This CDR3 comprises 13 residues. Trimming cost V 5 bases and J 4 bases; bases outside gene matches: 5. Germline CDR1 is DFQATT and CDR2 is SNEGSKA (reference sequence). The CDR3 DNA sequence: TGCAGTGCTGGTAGCGGGTCTTACAATGAGCAGTTCTTC. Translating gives CSAGSGSYNEQFF.